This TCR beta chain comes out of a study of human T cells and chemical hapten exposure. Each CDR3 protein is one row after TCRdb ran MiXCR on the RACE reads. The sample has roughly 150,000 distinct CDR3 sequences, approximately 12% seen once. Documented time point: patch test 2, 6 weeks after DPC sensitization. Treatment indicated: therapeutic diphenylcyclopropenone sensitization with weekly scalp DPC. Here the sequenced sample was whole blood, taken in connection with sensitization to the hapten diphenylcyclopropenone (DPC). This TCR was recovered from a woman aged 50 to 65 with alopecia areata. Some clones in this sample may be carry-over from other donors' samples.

In DNA, the CDR3 is TGTGCCAGCACCAGGTCGGGATCTTACTCTGGCTACACCTTC. It specifies CASTRSGSYSGYTF. This sequence joins TRBV27 and TRBJ1-2; no firm D call. Trimming cost V 7 bases and J 7 bases, with 19 bases left between them. CDR1 MNHEY and CDR2 SMNVEV come from the germline V gene (reference sequence). This CDR3 spans 14 amino acids.